This TCR beta chain was sequenced in a study of T cells after yellow fever vaccination. On the study more broadly: It was SMART-Seq v4 Ultra Low Input that prepared the fractions with low cell numbers. General study points: Post-booster reappearance was seen for most primary-vaccination clones (roughly 96% CD4, 88% CD8). High-abundance clonotypes from the bulk population could contaminate FACS-sorted repertoires.

Trimming took 5 bases from V and 10 from J, leaving 15 bases between them. The CDR3 spans 13 residues. Per germline, CDR1 LGHNA and CDR2 YSLEER. Production of TCR cDNA was by 5'RACE template switching, which also added a universal primer site and UMIs. TCRdb re-derived calls from the 5' RACE reads in MiXCR, one entry per CDR3 protein. The sample lists roughly 180,000 distinct CDR3 sequences; approximately 6.2% were seen once. Worth noting for this clonotype: The target antigen is unknown.

This material consisted of CD4+ T cells sorted from PBMCs, taken on the day of the first yellow fever vaccination. This clonotype originated in a man between 18 and 29 years old who received the YFV17D yellow fever vaccine. The V gene is TRBV4-3, the J gene TRBJ2-1; D is uncertain. The CDR3 sequence is CASSYGDLGEQFF. Here the CDR3 DNA reads TGCGCCAGCAGCTATGGGGATTTAGGGGAGCAGTTCTTC.